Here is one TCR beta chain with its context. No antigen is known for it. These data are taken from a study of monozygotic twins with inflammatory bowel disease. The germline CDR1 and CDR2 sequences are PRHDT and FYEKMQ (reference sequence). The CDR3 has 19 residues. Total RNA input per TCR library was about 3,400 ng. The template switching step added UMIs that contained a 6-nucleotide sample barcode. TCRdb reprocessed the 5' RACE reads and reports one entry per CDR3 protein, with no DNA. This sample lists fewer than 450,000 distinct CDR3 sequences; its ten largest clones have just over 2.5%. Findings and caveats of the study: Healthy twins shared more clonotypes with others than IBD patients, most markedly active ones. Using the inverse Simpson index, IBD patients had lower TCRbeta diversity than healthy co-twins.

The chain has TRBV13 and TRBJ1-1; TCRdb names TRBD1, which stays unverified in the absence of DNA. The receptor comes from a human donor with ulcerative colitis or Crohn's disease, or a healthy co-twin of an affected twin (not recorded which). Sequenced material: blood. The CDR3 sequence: CASSGILRGSGLVNTEAFF.